Listed below are T cell receptor beta chains from one sample, sequenced in a study of T cells of healthy individuals. TCRdb processed the 5' RACE reads anew with MiXCR; each CDR3 protein has one entry. Of about 82,000 distinct CDR3 sequences in the sample, approximately 5.4% were seen once. The receptors were gathered from a female donor in good health. Both conserved end residues are part of each CDR3. D genes are given only for firm matches. The size entry is marked missing in some rows and otherwise reads once, few, many or a size class.

j_call v_call clone_size d_call cdr3_aa cdr3_nt
TRBJ1-3 TRBV12-3/TRBV12-4 many TRBD1 CASSARGPGNTIYF TGTGCCAGCAGTGCCAGGGGGCCTGGAAACACCATATATTTT
TRBJ1-2 TRBV30 few - CAWSVARPYGYTF TGTGCCTGGAGTGTAGCCAGGCCCTATGGCTACACCTTC
TRBJ1-2 TRBV6-2/TRBV6-3 many - CASSYSARLLSPEDYGYTF TGTGCCAGCAGTTACTCGGCCCGCCTACTATCCCCCGAAGACTATGGCTACACCTTC
TRBJ2-7 TRBV2 medium-sized TRBD2 CASSLSGVGEQYF TGTGCCAGCAGCCTCAGCGGGGTTGGGGAGCAGTACTTC
TRBJ2-1 TRBV3-1 - - CASSLRGAHNEQFF TGTGCCAGCAGCCTTAGGGGAGCCCACAATGAGCAGTTCTTC
TRBJ2-1 TRBV7-8 many - CASSSKRSNEQFF TGTGCCAGCAGCTCGAAAAGAAGCAATGAGCAGTTCTTC
TRBJ1-3 TRBV14 many - CASSRTAGNTIYF TGTGCCAGCAGCCGGACAGCTGGAAACACCATATATTTT
TRBJ2-7 TRBV28 - - CASRTPTVYEQYF TGTGCCAGCAGGACCCCGACTGTGTACGAGCAGTACTTC
TRBJ2-6 TRBV14 - - CASSQAPGTANVLTF TGTGCCAGCAGCCAAGCACCGGGAACAGCCAACGTCCTGACTTTC
TRBJ2-5 TRBV28 many TRBD1 CASRKDRGPWETQYF TGTGCCAGCAGAAAGGACAGGGGCCCGTGGGAGACCCAGTACTTC
TRBJ2-5 TRBV6-2/TRBV6-3 many - CASSYLAVQETQYF TGTGCCAGCAGTTACTTAGCGGTCCAAGAGACCCAGTACTTC
TRBJ2-7 TRBV6-5 many - CASSLGRGTTKYEQYF TGTGCCAGCAGTTTAGGGAGGGGGACAACTAAATACGAGCAGTACTTC
TRBJ2-3 TRBV7-8 many - CASSWSSTIGADTQYF TGTGCCAGCAGCTGGTCGTCCACGATAGGGGCAGATACGCAGTATTTT
TRBJ1-5 TRBV20-1 many TRBD1 CSARGRGTGVFVDQPQHF TGCAGTGCGAGAGGTAGGGGGACAGGGGTTTTTGTGGATCAGCCCCAGCATTTT
TRBJ1-5 TRBV2 many - CASSGDGVNQPQHF TGTGCCAGCAGTGGGGACGGGGTTAATCAGCCCCAGCATTTT
TRBJ2-1 TRBV7-9 - TRBD2 CASSLGGRISYNEQFF TGTGCCAGCAGCTTAGGCGGGAGGATCTCCTACAATGAGCAGTTCTTC
TRBJ1-2 TRBV29-1 many - CSVEEDPLYGYTF TGCAGCGTTGAGGAAGACCCCTTATATGGCTACACCTTC
TRBJ2-1 TRBV10-3 many - CAIRRENEQFF TGTGCCATCAGGAGAGAGAATGAGCAGTTCTTC
TRBJ2-7 TRBV4-3 few - CASSQGQGRFSYEQYF TGCGCCAGCAGCCAAGGTCAAGGGAGGTTTTCCTACGAGCAGTACTTC
TRBJ1-2 TRBV11-2 - TRBD1 CASRPGGGQGSYGYTF TGTGCCAGCAGACCAGGGGGGGGACAGGGGTCCTATGGCTACACCTTC
TRBJ2-7 TRBV29-1 many TRBD1 CSVEAGTGVYEQYF TGCAGCGTTGAAGCCGGGACAGGGGTCTACGAGCAGTACTTC
TRBJ1-4 TRBV6-5 few - CASSYSRAATNEKLFF TGTGCCAGCAGTTACTCGAGAGCTGCAACTAATGAAAAACTGTTTTTT
TRBJ2-3 TRBV10-3 many TRBD2 CAIRPTSGASSTDTQYF TGTGCCATCAGGCCGACTAGCGGGGCGTCTAGCACAGATACGCAGTATTTT
TRBJ1-5 TRBV7-2 - - CASSSDGYQPQHF TGTGCCAGCAGCTCAGACGGATATCAGCCCCAGCATTTT
TRBJ2-7 TRBV7-9 many - CASSLGAPYEQYF TGTGCCAGCAGCTTGGGGGCCCCCTACGAGCAGTACTTC
TRBJ1-4 TRBV7-2 many - CASSLAHTVPNEKLFF TGTGCCAGCAGCTTAGCGCACACGGTTCCTAATGAAAAACTGTTTTTT